A single sample gave rise to the 2 T cell receptor beta chains below, sequenced in a study of cytomegalovirus exposure and HLA in healthy donors. Vbeta (60) and Jbeta (13) primers were used in the PCR. Clones were sequenced by immunoSEQ multiplex PCR, and TCRdb holds only the in-frame ones, with some missing. Here the sample spans about 75,000 clones, about 79% being singletons. Source material: PBMCs. These receptor sequences come from a man aged 65 to 79 in good health and CMV-seropositive.

V is TRBV11-3 and J is TRBJ2-1, with TRBD2 matching over 10 bases. Germline trimming cut 0 bases from V and 8 bases from J; bases unmatched to any gene: 4. CDR3 length equals 15 residues. From germline, CDR1 is SGHNT and CDR2 YENEEA. The DNA for the CDR3 is TGTGCCAGCAGCTTAGAAACTAGCGGGAAACATGAGCAGTTCTTC. The encoded protein is CASSLETSGKHEQFF.

J is TRBJ2-3 and V is TRBV27, with D tentatively TRBD2 (7 bases). With 6 bases removed from V and 5 bases from J, the gap between germline ends came to 15 bases. This CDR3 has 14 residues. From germline, CDR1 is MNHEY and CDR2 SMNVEV (reference sequence). The CDR3 reads CASRSGGPRDTQYF. The CDR3 DNA reads as TGTGCCAGCAGGTCGGGGGGCCCCCGAGATACGCAGTATTTT.